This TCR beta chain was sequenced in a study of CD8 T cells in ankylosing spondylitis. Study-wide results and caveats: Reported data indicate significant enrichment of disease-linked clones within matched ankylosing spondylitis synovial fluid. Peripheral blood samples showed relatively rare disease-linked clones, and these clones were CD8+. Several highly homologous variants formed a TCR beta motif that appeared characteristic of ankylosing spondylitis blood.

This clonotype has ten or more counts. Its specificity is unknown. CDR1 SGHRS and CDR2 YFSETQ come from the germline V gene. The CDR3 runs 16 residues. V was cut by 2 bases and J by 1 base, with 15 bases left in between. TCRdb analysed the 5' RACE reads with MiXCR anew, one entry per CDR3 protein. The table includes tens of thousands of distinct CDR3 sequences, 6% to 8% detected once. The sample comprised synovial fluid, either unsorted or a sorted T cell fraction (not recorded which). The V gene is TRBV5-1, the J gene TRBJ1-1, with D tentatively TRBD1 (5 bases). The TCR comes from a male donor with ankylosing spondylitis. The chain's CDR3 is CASSLTFGGSNTEAFF. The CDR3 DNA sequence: TGCGCCAGCAGCTTAACGTTTGGGGGTTCGAACACTGAAGCTTTCTTT.